Below are 8 T cell receptor gamma chains sequenced from a single sample in a study of intestinal T cells in coeliac disease. Ten formalin-fixed paraffin-embedded scrolls, each 5 µm thick, supplied each case's genomic DNA. Using about 210 ng of biopsy DNA, TRG was amplified with LymphoTrack primers. TCRdb processed the multiplex PCR reads again with the CATT caller. The repertoire holds several hundred gamma-chain clones, with 45% to 55% as singletons. The sequenced material came from a duodenal biopsy. These receptors were collected from a human donor with celiac disease.

The sample holds one count of this clone. This rearrangement joins TRGV9 to TRGJ1 or TRGJ2. This CDR3 is built from 16 residues. Germline CDR1 and CDR2: GITISATS and ISYDGTV (reference sequence). J gave up 0 bases and V 3 bases, and 11 bases lay outside the gene matches. The CDR3 nucleotides are TGTGCCTTGTGGGAGTGCTGGGTATCGAATTATTATAAGAAACTCTTT. Translating gives CALWECWVSNYYKKLF.

V usage is TRGV10 and J usage is TRGJ1 or TRGJ2. TRGV10 is flagged as an ORF with uncertain function. The length of the CDR3 is 14 residues. Trimming removed 8 bases from V and 3 bases from J; junction bases left unmatched: 11. The CDR3 sequence is CAAWDSQFYYKKLF. In DNA form, the CDR3 reads TGTGCTGCGTGGGATTCGCAATTTTATTATAAGAAACTCTTT.

By sample share, this clone is large. Mismatch with germline at one junction end may stem from a read error. The rearrangement links TRGV8 to TRGJ1 or TRGJ2. Germline loops: CDR1 VENAVY, CDR2 YDSYNSRV. The CDR3 is made up of 11 amino acids. Here the CDR3 DNA reads TGTGCCACCTGGAATTTTTATAAGAAACTCTTT. Encoded protein: CATWNFYKKLF.

By its share, this clone is hyperexpanded (1% or more). Other DNA sequences from this sample encode an identical CDR3 as well. The V and J genes are TRGV10 and TRGJ1 or TRGJ2. TRGV10 is labeled an ORF, and its function is uncertain. V gave up 8 bases and J gave up 11 bases; unmatched junction bases: 13. The CDR3 is 12 amino acids. The CDR3 DNA follows: TGTGCTGCGTGGGATAGGGTAAACGAGAAACTCTTT. Translated: CAAWDRVNEKLF.

The count of this clone is one. The V and J genes are TRGV9 and TRGJ1 or TRGJ2. The V segment lost 0 bases and the J segment 11 bases; nucleotides outside the gene matches: 13. The germline gives CDR1 GITISATS, CDR2 ISYDGTV (reference sequence). The CDR3 covers 14 residues. The DNA for the CDR3 is TGTGCCTTGTGGGAGGTGCAGCCCCCAAGCGAGAAACTCTTT. Its protein product is CALWEVQPPSEKLF.

This clone has only a few counts. This DNA translates differently at residue 8 from the TCRdb protein, which is that of a much larger clone; a read error is likely, and the protein shown is the DNA's own translation. V is TRGV10 and J is TRGJ1 or TRGJ2. TRGV10 is given ORF status, its function remaining uncertain. The V gene end was trimmed by 8 bases and the J gene end by 11 bases; junction bases not matched to a gene: 13. CDR3 length: 12 residues. The CDR3, as DNA: TGTGCTGCGTGGGATAGGGTAAGCGAGAAACTCTTT. It yields the protein CAAWDRVSEKLF.

The V and J genes are TRGV2 and TRGJ1 or TRGJ2. Germline CDR1 and CDR2: EGSNGY and YDSYNSKV. Germline trimming cut 0 bases from V and 3 bases from J; bases unmatched to any gene: 11. CDR3 size: 16 residues. Here the CDR3 DNA reads TGTGCCACCTGGGACGGGCCCCCTCCGGGTTATTATAAGAAACTCTTT. Its translation: CATWDGPPPGYYKKLF.

This chain joins TRGV11 and TRGJ1 or TRGJ2. TRGV11 is known as an ORF, though its function is uncertain. V gave up 0 bases and J gave up 13 bases; unmatched junction bases: 9. The CDR3 spans 13 residues. The CDR3 here is CACWIRHVGGKLF. Written as DNA, the CDR3 is TGTGCCTGCTGGATTAGGCACGTGGGGGGTAAACTCTTT.